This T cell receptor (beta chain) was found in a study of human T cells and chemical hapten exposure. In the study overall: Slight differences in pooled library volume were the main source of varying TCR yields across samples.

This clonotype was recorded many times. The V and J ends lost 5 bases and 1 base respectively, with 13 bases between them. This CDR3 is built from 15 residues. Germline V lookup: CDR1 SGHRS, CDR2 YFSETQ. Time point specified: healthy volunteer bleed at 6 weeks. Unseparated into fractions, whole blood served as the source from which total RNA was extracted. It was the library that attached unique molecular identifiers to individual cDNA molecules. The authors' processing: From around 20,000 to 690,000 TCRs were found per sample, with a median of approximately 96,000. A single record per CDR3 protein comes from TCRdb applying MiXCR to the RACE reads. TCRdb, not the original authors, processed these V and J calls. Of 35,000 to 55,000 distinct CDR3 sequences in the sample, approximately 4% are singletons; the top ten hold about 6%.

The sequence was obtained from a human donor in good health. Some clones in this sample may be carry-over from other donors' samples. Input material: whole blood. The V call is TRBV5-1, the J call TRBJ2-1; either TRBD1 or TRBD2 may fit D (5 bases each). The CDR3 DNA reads TGCGCCAGCAGAGAAGTGGGGGAGTCCTACAATGAGCAGTTCTTC. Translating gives CASREVGESYNEQFF. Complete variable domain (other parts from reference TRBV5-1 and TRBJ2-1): KAGVTQTPRYLIKTRGQQVTLSCSPISGHRSVSWYQQTPGQGLQFLFEYFSETQRNKGNFPGRFSGRQFSNSRSEMNVSTLELGDSALYLCASREVGESYNEQFFGPGTRLTVL.